Listed here are 3 T cell receptor beta chains from one sample, sequenced in a study of cytomegalovirus exposure and HLA in healthy donors. The PCR had 60 Vbeta and 13 Jbeta primers. The method was immunoSEQ multiplex PCR; TCRdb's version includes in-frame clones alone and lacks a portion of them. This table has fewer than 250,000 clones, around 83% appearing once. Sequencing was done on a sample of PBMCs. The receptors stem from a woman aged 45-65 years in good health and CMV-seropositive.

The CDR3 DNA sequence: TGTGCCAGCAGCCGCACTCAGGGAGGAAACACTGAAGCTTTCTTT. It translates to CASSRTQGGNTEAFF. This sequence joins TRBV7-6 and TRBJ1-1; maybe TRBD1 (5 bases). Germline assignment: CDR1 SGHVS and CDR2 FNYEAQ. The CDR3 loop spans 15 amino acids. Trimming removed 5 bases at V and 2 bases at J, with 15 bases between.

The chain joins TRBV6-1 to TRBJ2-5; 12 bases align to TRBD2. The CDR3 sequence is 14 residues long. Germline CDR1 reads MNHNS; CDR2 reads SASEGT. V shed 8 bases and J 4 bases; nucleotides not matched to a gene: 5. The CDR3 sequence: CASSSGGAGETQYF. CDR3 DNA sequence: TGTGCCAGCTCTAGCGGGGGGGCAGGAGAGACCCAGTACTTC.

This chain connects TRBV30 to TRBJ1-2; D remains unclear. Trimming removed 0 bases from V and 2 bases from J, with 7 bases in between. Germline assignment: CDR1 GTSNPN and CDR2 SVGIG (reference sequence). This CDR3 is 13 amino acids long. CDR3 residues: CAWSVPGNYGYTF. The CDR3 DNA reads as TGTGCCTGGAGTGTTCCCGGGAACTATGGCTACACCTTC.